These T cell receptor beta chains were read from a single sample in a study of breast tumors, draining lymph nodes, adjacent tissues. Each CDR3 protein is one row after TCRdb ran MiXCR on the multiplex PCR reads. The table lists about 230,000 distinct CDR3 sequences, about 34% of them singletons. Sequencing was done on a sample of axillary lymph node tissue. These receptors were taken from a female donor with breast cancer. Some clones in this sample may be carry-over from other donors' samples. CDR3s include the opening cysteine and the closing phenylalanine or tryptophan. D genes are given only for firm matches. Clone size is shown for a subset of rows, as once, few, many or a class of expanded clone.

clone size | J gene | V gene | D gene | CDR3 DNA | CDR3 protein
many | TRBJ2-6 | TRBV7-3 | TRBD2 | TGTGCCAGCAGCTTAAGCCTAGCGGGCACCTCTGGGGCCAACGTCCTGACTTTC | CASSLSLAGTSGANVLTF
many | TRBJ1-6 | TRBV6-1 | TRBD1 | TGTGCCAGCGGGACAGCCCATAATTCACCCCTCCACTTT | CASGTAHNSPLHF
few | TRBJ1-5 | TRBV28 | NA | TGTGCCAGCAGTGAGGGGATGAGGCAGGGAGAAAATCAGCCCCAGCATTTT | CASSEGMRQGENQPQHF
NA | TRBJ2-2 | TRBV29-1 | NA | TGCAGCTCCGAAGGGACCCTTATCACCGGGGAGCTGTTTTTT | CSSEGTLITGELFF
many | TRBJ2-7 | TRBV29-1 | TRBD1 | TGCAGCGTTGAAGCAGGGGGCGGCTACGAGCAGTACTTC | CSVEAGGGYEQYF
NA | TRBJ2-2 | TRBV25-1 | NA | TGTGCCAGCAGTGACCAACCCCAGGGCTGTGCGAACACCGGGGAGCTGTTTTTT | CASSDQPQGCANTGELFF
many | TRBJ2-7 | TRBV20-1 | TRBD2 | TGCAGTGCTGTGTTGGCGCGGGGGTCCTACGAGCAGTACTTC | CSAVLARGSYEQYF
NA | TRBJ2-7 | TRBV20-1 | NA | TGCAGTGCTAGCCTACCTCCTACAGGGTCCTACGAGCAGTACTTC | CSASLPPTGSYEQYF
NA | TRBJ2-5 | TRBV7-6 | NA | TGTGCCAGCAGCTTTCTTGCCAGCAGTTTACCCCAAGAGACCCAGTACTTC | CASSFLASSLPQETQYF
many | TRBJ2-2 | TRBV3-1 | TRBD2 | TGTGCCAGCACCACGGGACTACCCACCGGGGAGCTGTTTTTT | CASTTGLPTGELFF
NA | TRBJ2-5 | TRBV20-1 | NA | TGCAGTGCCGACAGGAGCGGGAATCAAGAGACCCGGTACTTC | CSADRSGNQETRYF
many | TRBJ1-5 | TRBV6-1 | TRBD1 | TGTGCCAGCAGTGAAAGGGGGCGCCCCGTTCAGCCCCAGCATTTT | CASSERGRPVQPQHF
many | TRBJ2-7 | TRBV18 | NA | TGTGCCAGCTCTCGAGGGACACATACAACCTACGAGCAGTACTTC | CASSRGTHTTYEQYF
many | TRBJ2-3 | TRBV30 | NA | TGTGCCTGGAGTGTAGTGGGATTCACAGATACGCAGTATTTT | CAWSVVGFTDTQYF
many | TRBJ2-1 | TRBV13 | TRBD2 | TGTGCCAGCAGCCCCTCGACTAGCGGGAGGGCCTACAATGAGCAGTTCTTC | CASSPSTSGRAYNEQFF
NA | TRBJ2-5 | TRBV7-2 | TRBD2 | TGTGCCAGCAGCTTCGGGGGACTAGCCCAAGAGACCCAGTACTTC | CASSFGGLAQETQYF
NA | TRBJ2-3 | TRBV6-2/TRBV6-3 | TRBD2 | TGTGCCAGCAGGCAACCGGGACTAGCGGGTCCCACAGATACGCAGTATTTT | CASRQPGLAGPTDTQYF
many | TRBJ2-3 | TRBV7-2 | NA | TGTGCCAGCAGCCGGGACGGGAGCACAGATACGCAGTATTTT | CASSRDGSTDTQYF
NA | TRBJ1-1 | TRBV30 | NA | TGTGCCTGGAGTGAGGGGACTCGCTCTGAAGCTTTCTTT | CAWSEGTRSEAFF
NA | TRBJ1-2 | TRBV9 | NA | TGTGCCAGCAGCCCCCGAATCGATAGCGGAGGGGGCTACACCTTC | CASSPRIDSGGGYTF
many | TRBJ1-4 | TRBV20-1 | NA | TGCAGTGCTAGAGAGGCTGGGCAGGGTCGTAAAAAACTGTTTTTT | CSAREAGQGRKKLFF
many | TRBJ1-6 | TRBV27 | NA | TGTGCCACCGGGGAGGGTTCACCCCTCCACTTT | CATGEGSPLHF
many | TRBJ2-3 | TRBV27 | NA | TGTGCCAGCACTCGGGGTCTCACAGATACGCAGTATTTT | CASTRGLTDTQYF
many | TRBJ1-6 | TRBV5-5 | NA | TGTGCCAGCAGCTTGGGCAGCCCGCCATATAATTCACCCCTCCACTTT | CASSLGSPPYNSPLHF